These 27 T cell receptor beta chains originate from one sample sequenced in a study of T cells after yellow fever vaccination. Each CDR3 protein is one row after TCRdb ran MiXCR on the 5' RACE reads. This sample yields roughly 500,000 distinct CDR3 sequences, of which 19% are seen a single time; 14% belongs to the top ten. Sequences were derived from PBMCs, sampled 15 days after the yellow fever booster vaccination. Every receptor here comes from a man in his thirties or forties who received the YFV17D yellow fever vaccine.

This clonotype was detected only a few times. At one boundary the junction diverges from the germline segment, which might be a read error. The gene calls are TRBV7-7 and TRBJ2-1, with 9 bases lining up with TRBD2. This CDR3 spans 14 amino acids. Germline V lookup: CDR1 SSHAT, CDR2 FNYEAQ (reference sequence). The CDR3 region is CASSLNSGSNEQFF. The CDR3 DNA reads TGTGCTAGCAGCTTAAATAGCGGGAGCAATGAGCAGTTCTTC.

This clonotype was counted a few times. V is TRBV19 and J is TRBJ2-1, with D hard to call. The CDR3 runs to 13 residues. Germline V gives CDR1 LNHDA, CDR2 SQIVND (reference sequence). V dropped 3 bases and J dropped 2 bases, with 5 bases sitting between them. The CDR3 DNA sequence: TGTGCCAGTAGTATGGTAGCCTACAATGAGCAGTTCTTC. Encoded protein: CASSMVAYNEQFF.

This clonotype occurred once. V gene TRBV3-1 combines with J gene TRBJ2-2; TRBD1 matches 8 bases. The CDR3 has 17 amino acids. V was clipped by 4 bases and J by 1 base; unmatched bases: 8. The V gene's germline CDR1 is LGHDT and CDR2 YNNKEL (reference sequence). CDR3 residues: CASSPIIGQGNTGELFF. The CDR3 bases are TGTGCCAGCAGCCCGATTATTGGACAGGGGAACACCGGGGAGCTGTTTTTT.

This clonotype was counted between two and nine times. The chain joins TRBV24-1 to TRBJ2-1, with 10 bases identical to TRBD1. The V and J ends lost 6 bases and 8 bases, in that order; junction bases with no gene match: 6. Germline-derived CDR1 and CDR2 are KGHDR and SFDVKD. The CDR3 consists of 14 residues. Here the CDR3 DNA reads TGTGCCACCAGTCCCGGGACAGGGGTCGATGAGCAGTTCTTC. It codes for CATSPGTGVDEQFF.

This clonotype was counted only a few times. The chain has TRBV29-1 and TRBJ2-3; no clear D. The germline V gene has CDR1 SQVTM and CDR2 ANQGSEA. Trimming shortened V by 1 base and J by 2 bases, and 10 bases separated the two germline ends. The CDR3 sequence is 14 residues long. CDR3 loop: CSVEAQLSTDTQYF. The CDR3, as DNA: TGCAGCGTTGAAGCTCAGTTATCCACAGATACGCAGTATTTT.

The gene calls are TRBV28 and TRBJ1-4, with TRBD1 as a possible D gene (6 bases). The length of the CDR3 is 13 residues. Trimming removed 6 bases from V and 6 bases from J, with 11 bases in between. Germline-derived CDR1 and CDR2 are MDHEN and SYDVKM. This CDR3 is CASRGAADEKLFF. CDR3 nucleotide sequence: TGTGCCAGCAGGGGGGCTGCGGATGAAAAACTGTTTTTT.

The table lists this clonotype with a few counts. The chain uses TRBV7-3 and TRBJ2-3; a weak D match, TRBD2 (6 bases). The CDR3 runs 17 residues. Looked up from germline, CDR1 is SGHTA and CDR2 is FQGTGA. Trimming shortened V by 3 bases and J by 5 bases, and 21 bases separated the two germline ends. In DNA, the CDR3 is TGTGCCAGCAGCTTGGGGATCGGGGTAGGAGGGCGAGATACGCAGTATTTT. Translating gives CASSLGIGVGGRDTQYF.

In its sample, this clonotype was seen a few times. The genes are TRBV5-6 and TRBJ2-7; TRBD1 might be the D (5 bases). V was trimmed by 1 base and J by 1 base, leaving 9 bases between them. This CDR3 is built from 14 residues. CDR1 is SGHDT, CDR2 YYEEEE, per germline. DNA of the CDR3: TGTGCCAGCAGCTTGCCGGACATGTCCTACGAGCAGTACTTC. This encodes CASSLPDMSYEQYF. Complete variable domain (other parts from reference TRBV5-6 and TRBJ2-7): DAGVTQSPTHLIKTRGQQVTLRCSPKSGHDTVSWYQQALGQGPQFIFQYYEEEERQRGNFPDRFSGHQFPNYSSELNVNALLLGDSALYLCASSLPDMSYEQYFGPGTRLTVT.

A few counts support this clonotype. The rearrangement joins TRBV6-1 to TRBJ1-6; tentative D call: TRBD1 (6 bases). CDR1 and CDR2 (germline): MNHNS, SASEGT. With 7 bases removed from V and 8 bases from J, the gap between germline ends came to 15 bases. This CDR3 is 14 amino acids long. The CDR3: CASKRGGGDSPLHF. Written as DNA, the CDR3 is TGTGCCAGCAAAAGGGGCGGGGGCGATTCACCCCTCCACTTT.

This chain uses TRBV6-1 with TRBJ1-3; tentatively, D is TRBD1 (5 bases). V gave up 6 bases and J gave up 4 bases, with 10 bases separating them. The length of the CDR3 is 13 residues. Germline V lookup: CDR1 MNHNS, CDR2 SASEGT. CDR3 region: CASRPPGGNTIYF. CDR3 nucleotide sequence: TGTGCCAGCAGGCCTCCAGGGGGAAACACCATATATTTT.

This chain uses TRBV14 with TRBJ2-2; possibly TRBD1 for D (6 bases). V shed 4 bases and J shed 0 bases, with 9 bases lying between them. Germline lookup yields CDR1 SGHDN and CDR2 FVKESK. The CDR3 totals 15 residues. The CDR3 reads CASSRDNSNTGELFF. As DNA, the CDR3 is TGTGCCAGCAGCCGGGACAATTCGAACACCGGGGAGCTGTTTTTT.

The rearrangement uses TRBV7-6 and TRBJ1-1, with D perhaps matching TRBD1 (5 bases). The CDR3 is 14 residues long. Trimming stripped 0 bases from V and 3 bases from J, with 8 bases between. Germline V gene data show CDR1 as SGHVS and CDR2 as FNYEAQ. In DNA, the CDR3 is TGTGCCAGCAGCTTAGCATCGGGGGACACTGAAGCTTTCTTT. This encodes CASSLASGDTEAFF.

The chain joins TRBV6-5 to TRBJ2-7; D remains ambiguous. Germline CDR1 MNHEY, CDR2 SVGAGI. The CDR3 totals 12 residues. The V and J ends lost 6 bases and 5 bases respectively, with 11 bases between them. DNA of the CDR3: TGTGCCAGCAGCCCCGGATCCCACGAGCAGTACTTC. Amino acids: CASSPGSHEQYF.

The V and J genes are TRBV12-3 or TRBV12-4 and TRBJ1-5, with D hard to call. Trimming removed 3 bases from V and 0 bases from J, with 6 bases in between. The CDR3 has 14 amino acids. The CDR3 coding sequence is TGTGCCAGCAGTTTCCAAAATAGCAATCAGCCCCAGCATTTT. Translating it yields CASSFQNSNQPQHF.

There are a few counts of this clonotype. The chain is built from TRBV1 and TRBJ2-5; the table gives TRBD1 as D, unverified against the DNA. TRBV1 counts as a pseudogene. The CDR3 covers 14 residues. CDR3 DNA sequence: TGCACCAGCAGCCAAGGGACATCGAAGGAGACCCAGTACTTC. This encodes CTSSQGTSKETQYF.

This clonotype appeared a few times. The rearrangement links TRBV9 to TRBJ2-7, with TRBD1 identical over 9 bases. With V trimmed by 8 bases and J by 4 bases, 7 bases remained unmatched. Germline CDR1 SGDLS, CDR2 YYNGEE. CDR3 size: 13 residues. CDR3 nucleotides: TGTGCCAGTGGGACAGGGTCGGAATACGAGCAGTACTTC. Protein: CASGTGSEYEQYF.

The rearrangement uses TRBV20-1 and TRBJ1-5; D uncertain. Looked up from germline, CDR1 is DFQATT and CDR2 is SNEGSKA (reference sequence). V was clipped by 6 bases and J by 0 bases, with 12 bases between them. The CDR3 is 14 residues long. The CDR3, as DNA: TGCAGTGCCGTGATGACTAATAGCAATCAGCCCCAGCATTTT. Translated: CSAVMTNSNQPQHF.

The chain is built from TRBV7-2 and TRBJ2-1, with 12 bases fitting TRBD2. V gave up 6 bases and J gave up 7 bases; unmatched junction bases: 13. This CDR3 has 17 amino acids. Germline lookup yields CDR1 SGHTA and CDR2 FQGNSA. The CDR3 spells CASSRSKTSGRVNEQFF. CDR3 bases: TGTGCCAGCAGTCGATCCAAGACTAGCGGGAGAGTGAATGAGCAGTTCTTC.

The V call is TRBV7-2, the J call TRBJ2-2; D assignment may be TRBD1 or TRBD2 (5 bases each). There are 14 residues in the CDR3. CDR1 is SGHTA and CDR2 is FQGNSA in the germline V gene. V lost 6 bases to trimming and J lost 5 bases, with 13 bases between them. In nucleotides, the CDR3 is TGTGCCAGCAGTTGGATGGGGGTTACCGGGGAGCTGTTTTTT. This codes for CASSWMGVTGELFF.

The chain combines TRBV6-5 with TRBJ2-7; D gene ambiguous. CDR1 is MNHEY, CDR2 SVGAGI, per germline. V was clipped by 7 bases and J by 2 bases, with 12 bases between them. This CDR3 has 13 amino acids. The CDR3, as DNA: TGTGCCAGCACCGCCCCGAGCGCCTACGAGCAGTACTTC. Amino acid sequence: CASTAPSAYEQYF.

This chain connects TRBV20-1 to TRBJ2-1, with 7 bases identical to TRBD2. The junction had 12 bases not matched to a gene; V was cut back by 3 bases and J by 10 bases. This CDR3 region has 14 residues. Germline CDR1 DFQATT, CDR2 SNEGSKA (reference sequence). The DNA for the CDR3 is TGCAGTGCTAGGGGGAGGGTCCTGGCTGGGGAGCAGTTCTTC. This translates into CSARGRVLAGEQFF.

This clonotype has a handful of counts. The CDR3 region has the DNA TGCAGTGGCGCAGACAGCCACAATCAGCCCCAGCATTTT. This translates into CSGADSHNQPQHF. The V and J genes are TRBV20-1 and TRBJ1-5; D might be TRBD1 (5 bases). CDR1 and CDR2 from the germline V gene are DFQATT and SNEGSKA (reference sequence). CDR3 length: 13 residues. Deletions cut 7 bases from V and 3 bases from J, with 13 bases between.

This clonotype occurred once. V is TRBV24-1 and J is TRBJ2-3; no clear D. The germline CDR1 and CDR2 sequences are KGHDR and SFDVKD. Deletions cut 9 bases from V and 6 bases from J, with 9 bases between. The CDR3 has 11 amino acids. CDR3: CATRNMDTQYF. The CDR3 DNA sequence: TGTGCCACCCGAAATATGGATACGCAGTATTTT.

Ten or more counts support this clonotype. The chain has TRBV20-1 and TRBJ1-1, with TRBD1 as a possible D gene (5 bases). The CDR3 has 13 residues. Trimming shortened V by 5 bases and J by 3 bases, and 13 bases separated the two germline ends. Germline V gene data show CDR1 as DFQATT and CDR2 as SNEGSKA (reference sequence). The CDR3 here is CSAWMGGDTEAFF. CDR3 DNA sequence: TGCAGTGCTTGGATGGGAGGGGACACTGAAGCTTTCTTT.

This clonotype was seen ten or more times. The V gene is TRBV7-2, the J gene TRBJ2-5; D gene ambiguous. There are 13 residues in the CDR3. Trimming stripped 3 bases from V and 5 bases from J, with 10 bases between. Germline V gene lookup returns CDR1 SGHTA and CDR2 FQGNSA. CDR3 loop: CASSFVSRETQYF. The CDR3 region has the DNA TGTGCCAGCAGCTTTGTGAGTCGGGAGACCCAGTACTTC.

This clonotype appeared a few times. V and J are TRBV20-1 and TRBJ2-5; 10 positions match TRBD2. Germline lookup yields CDR1 DFQATT and CDR2 SNEGSKA (reference sequence). The junction had 10 bases not matched to a gene; V was cut back by 3 bases and J by 6 bases. The CDR3 has 15 residues. The CDR3 loop reads CSASELAGIGKTQYF. The DNA of the CDR3 is TGCAGTGCTAGTGAACTAGCGGGAATTGGGAAGACCCAGTACTTC.

The chain links TRBV7-2 to TRBJ1-4; D not certain. The CDR3 length is 15 residues. Looked up from germline, CDR1 is SGHTA and CDR2 is FQGNSA. Trimming took off 5 bases at V and 7 bases at J, with 17 bases between the two ends. The CDR3 coding sequence is TGTGCCAGCAGCCCCTCCGACCCTAGAGTTGAAAAACTGTTTTTT. It codes for CASSPSDPRVEKLFF. The whole variable domain, remainder taken from reference TRBV7-2 and TRBJ1-4, is GAGVSQSPSNKVTEKGKDVELRCDPISGHTALYWYRQSLGQGLEFLIYFQGNSAPDKSGLPSDRFSAERTGGSVSTLTIQRTQQEDSAVYLCASSPSDPRVEKLFFGSGTQLSVL.